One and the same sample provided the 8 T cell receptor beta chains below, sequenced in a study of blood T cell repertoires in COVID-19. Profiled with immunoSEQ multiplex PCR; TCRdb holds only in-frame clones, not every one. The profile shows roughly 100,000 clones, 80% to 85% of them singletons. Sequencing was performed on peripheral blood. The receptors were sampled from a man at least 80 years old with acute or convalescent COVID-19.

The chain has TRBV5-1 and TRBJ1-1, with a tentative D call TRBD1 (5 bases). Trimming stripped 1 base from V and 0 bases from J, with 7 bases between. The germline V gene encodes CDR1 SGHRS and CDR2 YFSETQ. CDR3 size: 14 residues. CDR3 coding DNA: TGCGCCAGCAGCTTGCGGGGGGTGAACACTGAAGCTTTCTTT. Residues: CASSLRGVNTEAFF.

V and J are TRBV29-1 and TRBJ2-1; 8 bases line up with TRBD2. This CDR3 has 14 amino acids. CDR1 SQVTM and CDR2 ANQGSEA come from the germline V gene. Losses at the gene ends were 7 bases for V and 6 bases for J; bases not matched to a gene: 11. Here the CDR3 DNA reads TGCAGCGCCCGAAAAGGACTAGCTGTCAATGAGCAGTTCTTC. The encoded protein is CSARKGLAVNEQFF.

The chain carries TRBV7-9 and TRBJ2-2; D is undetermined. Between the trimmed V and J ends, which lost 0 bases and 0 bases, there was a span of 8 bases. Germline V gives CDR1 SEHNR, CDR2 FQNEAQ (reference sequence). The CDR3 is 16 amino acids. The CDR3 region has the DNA TGTGCCAGCAGCTTAGCACCGACTCCGAACACCGGGGAGCTGTTTTTT. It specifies CASSLAPTPNTGELFF.

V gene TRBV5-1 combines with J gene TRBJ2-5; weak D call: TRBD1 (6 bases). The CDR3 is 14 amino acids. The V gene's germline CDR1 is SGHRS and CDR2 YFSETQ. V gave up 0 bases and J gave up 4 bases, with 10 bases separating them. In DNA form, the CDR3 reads TGCGCCAGCAGCTTGGACAGGGCCAGAGAGACCCAGTACTTC. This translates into CASSLDRARETQYF.

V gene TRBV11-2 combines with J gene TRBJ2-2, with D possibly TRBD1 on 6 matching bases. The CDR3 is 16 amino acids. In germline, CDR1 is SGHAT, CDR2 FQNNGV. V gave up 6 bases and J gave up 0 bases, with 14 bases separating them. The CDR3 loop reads CASRKYRASNTGELFF. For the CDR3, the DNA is TGTGCCAGCAGAAAATACAGGGCATCGAACACCGGGGAGCTGTTTTTT. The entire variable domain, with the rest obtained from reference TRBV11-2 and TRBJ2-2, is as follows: EAGVAQSPRYKIIEKRQSVAFWCNPISGHATLYWYQQILGQGPKLLIQFQNNGVVDDSQLPKDRFSAERLKGVDSTLKIQPAKLEDSAVYLCASRKYRASNTGELFFGEGSRLTVL.

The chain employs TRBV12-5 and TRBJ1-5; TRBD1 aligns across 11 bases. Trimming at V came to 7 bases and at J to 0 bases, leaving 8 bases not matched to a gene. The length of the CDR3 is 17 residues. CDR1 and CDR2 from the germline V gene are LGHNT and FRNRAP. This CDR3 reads CASAGTGGDYSNQPQHF. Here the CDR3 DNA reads TGTGCTAGTGCCGGGACAGGGGGTGATTATAGCAATCAGCCCCAGCATTTT.

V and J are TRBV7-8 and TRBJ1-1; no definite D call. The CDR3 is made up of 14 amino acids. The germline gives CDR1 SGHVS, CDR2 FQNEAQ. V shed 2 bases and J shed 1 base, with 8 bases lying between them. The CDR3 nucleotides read TGTGCCAGCAGCTTATCCCTAGCGAACACTGAAGCTTTCTTT. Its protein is CASSLSLANTEAFF.

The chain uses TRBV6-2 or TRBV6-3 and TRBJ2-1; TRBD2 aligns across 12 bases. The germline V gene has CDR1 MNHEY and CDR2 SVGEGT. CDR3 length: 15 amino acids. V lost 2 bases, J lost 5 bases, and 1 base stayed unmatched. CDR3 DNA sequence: TGTGCCAGCAGTTACAGACTAGCGGGAGACAATGAGCAGTTCTTC. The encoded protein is CASSYRLAGDNEQFF.